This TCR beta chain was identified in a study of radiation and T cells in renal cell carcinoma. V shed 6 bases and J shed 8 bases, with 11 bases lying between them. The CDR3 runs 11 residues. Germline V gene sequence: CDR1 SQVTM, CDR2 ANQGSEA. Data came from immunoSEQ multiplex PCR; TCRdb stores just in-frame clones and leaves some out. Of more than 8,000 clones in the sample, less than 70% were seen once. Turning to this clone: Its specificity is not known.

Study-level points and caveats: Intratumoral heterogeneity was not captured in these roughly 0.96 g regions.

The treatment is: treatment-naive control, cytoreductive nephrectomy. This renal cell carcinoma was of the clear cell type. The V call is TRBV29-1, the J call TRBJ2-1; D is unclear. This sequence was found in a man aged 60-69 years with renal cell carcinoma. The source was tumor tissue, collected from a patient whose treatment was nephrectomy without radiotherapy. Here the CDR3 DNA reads TGCAGCGTCCACACTGGCGATGAGCAGTTCTTC. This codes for CSVHTGDEQFF.